This T cell receptor (beta chain) was obtained from a study of CD8+CD57+ T cells in acquired aplastic anemia. On the study more broadly: CD4+ cells from healthy donors averaged around 10 million reads. Study outcomes and limitations: The study identified roughly 31 CD8+ CDR3 sequences shared by patients and controls.

Turning to this clonotype: Its specificity is unknown.

Genomic DNA, the template, was used for profiling of the TCR beta VDJ and CDR3. TCRdb itself ran the reads through MiXCR, one entry per CDR3 protein. The sample yields approximately 65,000 distinct CDR3 sequences, 45% to 70% seen once. This CDR3 spans 18 amino acids. Germline CDR1 reads LNHDA; CDR2 reads SQIVND (reference sequence). V was clipped by 6 bases and J by 5 bases; unmatched bases: 9. The sample consisted of sorted CD4+, CD8+, or CD8+CD57+ T cells (not recorded which) from PBMCs. The origin of this receptor is a human donor in good health, serving as a control. The chain recombines TRBV19 with TRBJ2-2; 16 bases line up with TRBD2. The CDR3, as DNA: TGTGCCAGTAGACCGGGACTAGCGGGAGGGCAGTGGACCGGGGAGCTGTTTTTT. Amino acid sequence: CASRPGLAGGQWTGELFF.